This T cell receptor beta chain appears in the sequencing data of a study of cytomegalovirus exposure and HLA in healthy donors. Study-wide findings and caveats: For presence/absence analyses, sequencing depth was assumed to be roughly uniform across donors. Judged likely to be a sequencing artifact was a cluster of highly shared sequence variants.

Per germline, CDR1 MGHDK and CDR2 SYGVNS. V lost 5 bases, J lost 5 bases, and 12 bases lay in between. CDR3 length: 13 amino acids. The primer mix had 60 Vbeta and 13 Jbeta primers. Authors' methods: A later analysis tallied tens of millions of unique TCR beta chains, 10 million to 12 million of them shared. Here immunoSEQ multiplex PCR was the method, and the copy in TCRdb shows in-frame clones only, minus some. The D gene and trimming were derived from the DNA, and the V and J assignments and clone size from that table. The table shows 130,000 to 150,000 clones, with around three quarters occurring only once. This clone was seen once. What it binds is not known.

The J gene is TRBJ1-2, the V gene TRBV25-1; possibly TRBD1 for D (6 bases). This TCR was recovered from a man between 35 and 55 years old in good health and CMV-seropositive. The sequenced sample consisted of PBMCs. The CDR3, as DNA: TGTGCCAGCAGTCGGACAGATCATTATGGCTACACCTTC. It encodes CASSRTDHYGYTF.